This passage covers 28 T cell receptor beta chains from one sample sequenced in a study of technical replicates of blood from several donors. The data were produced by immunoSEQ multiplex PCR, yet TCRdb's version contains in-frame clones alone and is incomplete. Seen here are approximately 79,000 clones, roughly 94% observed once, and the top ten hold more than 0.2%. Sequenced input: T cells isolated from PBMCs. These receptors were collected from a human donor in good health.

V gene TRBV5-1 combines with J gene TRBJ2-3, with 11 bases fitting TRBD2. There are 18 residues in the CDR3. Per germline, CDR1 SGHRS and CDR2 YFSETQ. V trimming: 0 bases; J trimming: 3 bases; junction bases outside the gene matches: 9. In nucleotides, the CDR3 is TGCGCCAGCAGCTTGGGGGAGGCGGCTAGCGGGGGGACAGATACGCAGTATTTT. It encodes CASSLGEAASGGTDTQYF.

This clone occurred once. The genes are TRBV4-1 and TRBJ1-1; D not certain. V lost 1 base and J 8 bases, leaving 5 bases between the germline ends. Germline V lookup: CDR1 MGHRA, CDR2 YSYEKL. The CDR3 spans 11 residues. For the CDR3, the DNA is TGCGCCAGCAGCCAAGCGGGGGAAGCTTTCTTT. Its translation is CASSQAGEAFF.

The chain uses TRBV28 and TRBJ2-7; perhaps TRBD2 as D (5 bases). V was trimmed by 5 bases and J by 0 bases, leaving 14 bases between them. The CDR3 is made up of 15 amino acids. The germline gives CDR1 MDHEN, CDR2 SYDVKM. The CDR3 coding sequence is TGTGCCAGCAGTGGCCCGGGGTACCTCTCCTACGAGCAGTACTTC. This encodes CASSGPGYLSYEQYF. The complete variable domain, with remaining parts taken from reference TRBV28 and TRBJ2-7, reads DVKVTQSSRYLVKRTGEKVFLECVQDMDHENMFWYRQDPGLGLRLIYFSYDVKMKEKGDIPEGYSVSREKKERFSLILESASTNQTSMYLCASSGPGYLSYEQYFGPGTRLTVT.

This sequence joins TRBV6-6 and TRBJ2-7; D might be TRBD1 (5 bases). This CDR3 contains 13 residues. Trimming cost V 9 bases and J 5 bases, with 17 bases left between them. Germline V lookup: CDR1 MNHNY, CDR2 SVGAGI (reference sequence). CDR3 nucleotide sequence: TGTGCCAGTAGGATGACAGTTGGCAACGAGCAGTACTTC. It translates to CASRMTVGNEQYF.

CDR3 bases: TGTGCCAGTAGCCTGACATTATTTCGGCGGGATCTCGATACGCAGTATTTT. This encodes CASSLTLFRRDLDTQYF. This chain joins TRBV19 and TRBJ2-3, with TRBD2 as a possible D gene (6 bases). The length of the CDR3 is 17 residues. V shed 6 bases and J shed 6 bases, with 25 bases lying between them. The germline gives CDR1 LNHDA, CDR2 SQIVND (reference sequence).

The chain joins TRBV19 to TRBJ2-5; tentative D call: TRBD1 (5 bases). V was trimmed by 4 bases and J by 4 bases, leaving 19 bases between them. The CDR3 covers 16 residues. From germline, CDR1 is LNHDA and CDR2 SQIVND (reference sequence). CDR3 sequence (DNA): TGTGCCAGTAGTACGGTCTGGGCAGGGTTCGCAGAGACCCAGTACTTC. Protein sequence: CASSTVWAGFAETQYF.

The CDR3 region is CASSLVPRGPSYNEQFF. The CDR3 DNA follows: TGTGCCAGCAGCTTAGTCCCTAGGGGGCCCTCCTACAATGAGCAGTTCTTC. V and J are TRBV11-3 and TRBJ2-1; 7 positions agree with TRBD1. The germline CDR1 and CDR2 sequences are SGHNT and YENEEA. This CDR3 spans 17 amino acids. V was pared by 1 base and J by 0 bases, with 6 bases of the junction left unmatched.

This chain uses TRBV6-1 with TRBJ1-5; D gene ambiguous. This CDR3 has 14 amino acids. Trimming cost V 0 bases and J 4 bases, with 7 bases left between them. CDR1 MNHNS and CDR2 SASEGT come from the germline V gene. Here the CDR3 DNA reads TGTGCCAGCAGTGAAGCATACGGGAATCAGCCCCAGCATTTT. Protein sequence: CASSEAYGNQPQHF.

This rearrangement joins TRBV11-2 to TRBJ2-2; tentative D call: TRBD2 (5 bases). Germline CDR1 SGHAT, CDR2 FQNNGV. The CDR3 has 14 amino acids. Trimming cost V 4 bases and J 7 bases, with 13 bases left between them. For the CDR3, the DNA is TGTGCCAGCAGCTCAACCTCTAGCAGCGGGGAGCTGTTTTTT. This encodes CASSSTSSSGELFF. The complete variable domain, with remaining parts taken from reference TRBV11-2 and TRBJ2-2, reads EAGVAQSPRYKIIEKRQSVAFWCNPISGHATLYWYQQILGQGPKLLIQFQNNGVVDDSQLPKDRFSAERLKGVDSTLKIQPAKLEDSAVYLCASSSTSSSGELFFGEGSRLTVL.

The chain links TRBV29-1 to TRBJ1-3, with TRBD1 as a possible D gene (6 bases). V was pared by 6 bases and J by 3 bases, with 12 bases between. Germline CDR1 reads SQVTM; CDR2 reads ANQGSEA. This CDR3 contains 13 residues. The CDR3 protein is CSVVEDSGNTIYF. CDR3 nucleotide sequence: TGCAGCGTGGTAGAGGACAGTGGAAACACCATATATTTT. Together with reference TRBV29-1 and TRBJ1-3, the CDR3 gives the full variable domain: SAVISQKPSRDICQRGTSLTIQCQVDSQVTMMFWYRQQPGQSLTLIATANQGSEATYESGFVIDKFPISRPNLTFSTLTVSNMSPEDSSIYLCSVVEDSGNTIYFGEGSWLTVV.

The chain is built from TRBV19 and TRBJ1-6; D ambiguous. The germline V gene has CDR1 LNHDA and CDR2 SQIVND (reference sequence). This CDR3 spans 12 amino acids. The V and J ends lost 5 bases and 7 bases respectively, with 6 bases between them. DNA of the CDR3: TGTGCCAGTAGTTTTCAGAATTCACCCCTCCACTTT. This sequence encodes CASSFQNSPLHF.

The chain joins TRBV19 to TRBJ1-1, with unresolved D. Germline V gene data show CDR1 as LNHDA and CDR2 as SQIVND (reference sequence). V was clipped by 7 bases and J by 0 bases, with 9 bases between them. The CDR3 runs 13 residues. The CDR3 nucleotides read TGTGCCAGTAACCCAGGCCTGAACACTGAAGCTTTCTTT. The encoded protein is CASNPGLNTEAFF. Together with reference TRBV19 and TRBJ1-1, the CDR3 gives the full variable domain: DGGITQSPKYLFRKEGQNVTLSCEQNLNHDAMYWYRQDPGQGLRLIYYSQIVNDFQKGDIAEGYSVSREKKESFPLTVTSAQKNPTAFYLCASNPGLNTEAFFGQGTRLTVV.

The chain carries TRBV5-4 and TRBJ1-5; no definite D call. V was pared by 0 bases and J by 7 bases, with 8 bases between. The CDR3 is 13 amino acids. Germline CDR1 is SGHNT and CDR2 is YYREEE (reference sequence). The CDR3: CASSLETGQPQHF. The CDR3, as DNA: TGTGCCAGCAGCTTGGAGACGGGGCAGCCCCAGCATTTT.

The chain's CDR3 is CASSSTPLLGSSYNEQFF. The DNA of the CDR3 is TGCGCCAGCAGCTCCACCCCTTTACTAGGAAGCTCCTACAATGAGCAGTTCTTC. The genes are TRBV5-1 and TRBJ2-1; possibly TRBD2 for D (5 bases). Germline V gives CDR1 SGHRS, CDR2 YFSETQ. The CDR3 consists of 18 residues. Trimming stripped 3 bases from V and 0 bases from J, with 19 bases between.

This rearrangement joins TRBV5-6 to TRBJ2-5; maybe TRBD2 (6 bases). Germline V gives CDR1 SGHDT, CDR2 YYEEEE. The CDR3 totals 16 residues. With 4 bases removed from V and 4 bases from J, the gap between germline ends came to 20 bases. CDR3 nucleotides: TGTGCCAGCAGCACCGGTTGGAGGGTGGAGGGAGAGACCCAGTACTTC. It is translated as CASSTGWRVEGETQYF.

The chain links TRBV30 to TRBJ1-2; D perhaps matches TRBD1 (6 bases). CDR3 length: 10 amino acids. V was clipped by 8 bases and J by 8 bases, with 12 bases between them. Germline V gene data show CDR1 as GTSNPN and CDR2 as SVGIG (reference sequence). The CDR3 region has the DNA TGTGCCACTCGACAGGAAGGCTACACCTTC. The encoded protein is CATRQEGYTF.

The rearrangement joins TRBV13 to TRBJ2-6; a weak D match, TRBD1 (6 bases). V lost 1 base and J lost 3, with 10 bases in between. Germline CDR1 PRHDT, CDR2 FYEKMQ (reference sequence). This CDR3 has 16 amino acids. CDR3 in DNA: TGTGCCAGCAGCTTAGCCACAGGGTATGGGGCCAACGTCCTGACTTTC. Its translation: CASSLATGYGANVLTF.

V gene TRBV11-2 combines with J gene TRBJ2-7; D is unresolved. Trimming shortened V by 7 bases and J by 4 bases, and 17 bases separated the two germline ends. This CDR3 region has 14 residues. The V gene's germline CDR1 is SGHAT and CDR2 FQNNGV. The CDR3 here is CASKGIRPTYEQYF. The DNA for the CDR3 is TGTGCCAGCAAAGGTATAAGACCGACTTACGAGCAGTACTTC.

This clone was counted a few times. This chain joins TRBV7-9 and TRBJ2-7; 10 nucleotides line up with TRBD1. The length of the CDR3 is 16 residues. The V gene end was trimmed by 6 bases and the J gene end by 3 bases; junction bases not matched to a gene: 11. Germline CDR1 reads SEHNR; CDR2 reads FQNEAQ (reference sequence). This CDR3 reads CASRQAGDRGIYEQYF. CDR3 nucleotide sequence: TGTGCCAGCAGACAAGCAGGGGACAGGGGCATCTACGAGCAGTACTTC.

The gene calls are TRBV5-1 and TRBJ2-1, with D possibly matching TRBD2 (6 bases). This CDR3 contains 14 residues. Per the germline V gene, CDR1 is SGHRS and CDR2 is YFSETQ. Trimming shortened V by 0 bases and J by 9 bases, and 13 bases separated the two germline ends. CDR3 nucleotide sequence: TGCGCCAGCAGCTTGGTGAGTCTGGGGGGTGAGCAGTTCTTC. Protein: CASSLVSLGGEQFF.

The CDR3 DNA is TGTGCCAGCAGCCCGGACAGGGGGTTCGACACCGGGGAGCTGTTTTTT. Translation: CASSPDRGFDTGELFF. The genes are TRBV27 and TRBJ2-2; 10 bases map to TRBD1. The CDR3 is 16 residues long. The germline V gene encodes CDR1 MNHEY and CDR2 SMNVEV (reference sequence). V shed 6 bases and J 3 bases; nucleotides not matched to a gene: 7.

DNA for the CDR3: TGTGCCTGGAGAAGGAGTCGGTATGGCTACACCTTC. Its translation: CAWRRSRYGYTF. The rearrangement uses TRBV30 and TRBJ1-2; D not resolved. Deletions cut 3 bases from V and 5 bases from J, with 10 bases between. The CDR3 loop spans 12 amino acids. Germline V CDR1 and CDR2: GTSNPN, SVGIG (reference sequence).

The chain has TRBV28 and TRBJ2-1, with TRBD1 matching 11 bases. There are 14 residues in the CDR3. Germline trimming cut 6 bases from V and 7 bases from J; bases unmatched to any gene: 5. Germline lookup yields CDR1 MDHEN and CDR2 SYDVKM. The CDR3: CASSGTGGVNEQFF. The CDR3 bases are TGTGCCAGCAGCGGGACAGGGGGTGTTAATGAGCAGTTCTTC. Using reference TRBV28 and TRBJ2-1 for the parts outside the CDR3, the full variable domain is DVKVTQSSRYLVKRTGEKVFLECVQDMDHENMFWYRQDPGLGLRLIYFSYDVKMKEKGDIPEGYSVSREKKERFSLILESASTNQTSMYLCASSGTGGVNEQFFGPGTRLTVL.

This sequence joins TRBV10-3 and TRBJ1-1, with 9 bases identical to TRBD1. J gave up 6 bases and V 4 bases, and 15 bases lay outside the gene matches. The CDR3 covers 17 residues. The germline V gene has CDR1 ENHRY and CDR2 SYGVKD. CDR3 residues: CAISGDLDRGPDAEAFF. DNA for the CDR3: TGTGCCATCAGTGGGGACCTGGACAGGGGCCCGGACGCTGAAGCTTTCTTT.

CDR3 protein: CASSLLGTGAGNTIYF. The CDR3 nucleotides read TGTGCCAGCAGCCTCCTTGGGACAGGGGCTGGAAACACCATATATTTT. This sequence joins TRBV7-9 and TRBJ1-3; TRBD1 aligns across 10 bases. V dropped 5 bases and J dropped 2; count of bases not matched to a gene: 6. This CDR3 has 16 amino acids. Per the germline V gene, CDR1 is SEHNR and CDR2 is FQNEAQ (reference sequence).

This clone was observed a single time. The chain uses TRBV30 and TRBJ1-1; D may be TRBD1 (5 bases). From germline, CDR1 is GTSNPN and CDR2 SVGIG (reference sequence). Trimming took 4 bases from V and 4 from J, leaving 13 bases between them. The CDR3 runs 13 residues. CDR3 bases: TGTGCCTGGACAGTTTTTCAGGGCACTGAAGCTTTCTTT. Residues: CAWTVFQGTEAFF.

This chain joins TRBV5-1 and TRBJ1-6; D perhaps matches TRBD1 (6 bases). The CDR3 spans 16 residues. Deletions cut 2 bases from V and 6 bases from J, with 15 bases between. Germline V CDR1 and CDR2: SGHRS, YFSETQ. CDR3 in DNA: TGCGCCAGCAGCTTATCTTCGTTACAGGGTAATTCACCCCTCCACTTT. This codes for CASSLSSLQGNSPLHF.

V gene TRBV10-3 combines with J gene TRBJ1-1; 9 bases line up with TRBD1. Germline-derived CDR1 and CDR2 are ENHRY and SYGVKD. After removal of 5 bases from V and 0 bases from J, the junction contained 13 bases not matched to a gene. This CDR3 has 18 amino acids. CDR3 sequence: CAISLRGQGLLMNTEAFF. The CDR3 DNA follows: TGTGCCATCAGTCTAAGGGGACAGGGTCTATTAATGAACACTGAAGCTTTCTTT.